The source of this T cell receptor (beta chain) is a study of OX40 agonist ivuxolimab in advanced cancers. Study-level information: With a range of roughly 20 to 80, age averaged approximately 55 years, and around 83% were male.

General study points: Compared with CD4+, CD8+ T cells on average had more expanded clones. Both blood CD4+ and CD8+ T cells showed clonal growth by week 6 at 0.1 to 3.0 mg/kg.

The germline gives CDR1 SGHRS, CDR2 YFSETQ. The CDR3 is 15 residues long. V gave up 4 bases and J gave up 2 bases; unmatched junction bases: 7. Excluded were patients having autoimmune disease history or systemic immunosuppression. On this clone: Its antigen is as yet unknown.

Assay: immunoSEQ multiplex PCR; the TCRdb copy retains only in-frame clones and omits some. Of around 98,000 clones listed, 87% are singletons. The chain couples TRBV5-1 to TRBJ1-2; 8 nucleotides align to TRBD1. The clonotype comes from an adult with an advanced solid tumor such as melanoma, head and neck, liver or kidney cancer. Specimen: CD4+ or CD8+ T cells sorted from blood, collected in a trial of the OX40 agonist ivuxolimab. CDR3 amino acids: CASSLAWTGNYGYTF. The CDR3 DNA is TGCGCCAGCAGCCTCGCCTGGACAGGGAACTATGGCTACACCTTC.